Sequencing of this TCR beta chain was carried out in a study of graft-versus-host responses after intestinal transplantation. Study overall: Among the recipients, transplants were multivisceral, liver-intestinal, or isolated intestinal.

Concerning this clone: What it binds is unknown.

Only in-frame clones appear in the TCRdb table, and some are missing; sequencing was by immunoSEQ multiplex PCR. The sample consists of over 100,000 clones, over 80% of them appearing once. Study-wide results and caveats: The recipient marrow held GvH clones, and some of them showed up first in ileum or blood. Levels of circulating GvH clones at their peak were associated with early post-transplant HvG declines. Patients who carried graft-donor T cell macrochimerism also had high graft-versus-host to host-versus-graft clonal ratios in their allografts.

This CDR3 spans 14 amino acids. The V gene's germline CDR1 is SGHTS and CDR2 YDEGEE. Trimming left V 1 base short and J 3 bases short, with 10 bases between. The receptor was isolated from a human donor who received an intestinal transplant. This specimen was unstimulated CD4+ T cells sorted from spleen or lymph node cells, taken before intestinal transplant. The chain couples TRBV5-8 to TRBJ1-2, with TRBD1 as a possible D gene (5 bases). CDR3 coding DNA: TGTGCCAGCAGCTTGTGGGGCGCAGACTATGGCTACACCTTC. This sequence encodes CASSLWGADYGYTF.